Listed here are 4 T cell receptor beta chains from one sample, sequenced in a study of blood T cell repertoires in COVID-19. Using immunoSEQ multiplex PCR, the repertoire was profiled, and TCRdb retains in-frame clones only, with some absent. The sample includes about 130,000 clones, about four fifths of them seen just once. The material sequenced was peripheral blood. Receptors originate from a human donor in a cohort sampled during active COVID-19.

The chain combines TRBV3-1 (or the pseudogene TRBV3-2) with TRBJ1-1, with 12 bases lining up with TRBD1. The CDR3 sequence is 17 residues long. J gave up 1 base and V 7 bases, and 10 bases lay outside the gene matches. Germline CDR1 reads LGHDT; CDR2 reads YNNKEL (reference sequence). CDR3 residues: CASKPHRDRGPNTEAFF. In nucleotides, the CDR3 is TGTGCCAGCAAACCTCACCGGGACAGGGGGCCGAACACTGAAGCTTTCTTT.

The chain carries TRBV28 and TRBJ2-7, with a possible D match to TRBD1 (6 bases). Germline assignment: CDR1 MDHEN and CDR2 SYDVKM. The V end lost 4 bases, the J end lost 5 bases, and 12 bases lay between the germline ends. This CDR3 is built from 13 residues. CDR3 DNA: TGTGCCAGCAGTTGGACAGCCGACGACGAGCAGTACTTC. Its translation is CASSWTADDEQYF. Using reference TRBV28 and TRBJ2-7 for the parts outside the CDR3, the full variable domain is DVKVTQSSRYLVKRTGEKVFLECVQDMDHENMFWYRQDPGLGLRLIYFSYDVKMKEKGDIPEGYSVSREKKERFSLILESASTNQTSMYLCASSWTADDEQYFGPGTRLTVT.

The chain uses TRBV5-5 and TRBJ2-5; 9 bases agree with TRBD1. This CDR3 comprises 15 residues. J was trimmed by 5 bases and V by 4 bases; bases with no gene match: 9. Germline lookup yields CDR1 SGHKS and CDR2 YYEKEE (reference sequence). CDR3 DNA sequence: TGTGCCAGCAGCGGCGGACAGGGGTCATCGGAGACCCAGTACTTC. Translated: CASSGGQGSSETQYF.

This chain joins TRBV11-2 and TRBJ2-3; 9 nucleotides align to TRBD2. CDR3 length: 18 amino acids. CDR1 SGHAT and CDR2 FQNNGV come from the germline V gene. V was clipped by 0 bases and J by 6 bases; unmatched bases: 13. In DNA form, the CDR3 reads TGTGCCAGCAGCTTAGAATCGGCTAGCGGGGAGTGGGGGGATACGCAGTATTTT. Encoded protein: CASSLESASGEWGDTQYF.